This TCR beta chain was found in a study of T cell responses to AZD1222 COVID-19 vaccine. Overall study findings and caveats: The reported proportion of spike-specific TCRs targeting unmutated variant regions was nearly half. Donors, mostly white British, included more females; clonal diversity was possibly underestimated. Repertoires were collected only later (after the peak T cell response had occurred).

In the case of this clone: Antigen specificity is unknown.

TCRdb's copy holds only in-frame clones and misses some; the assay was immunoSEQ multiplex PCR. The table shows 130,000 to 150,000 clones, with 90% occurring only once. Germline CDR1 is SGHVS and CDR2 is FNYEAQ. This CDR3 has 16 amino acids. Trimming removed 2 bases from V and 0 bases from J, with 10 bases in between. Sequenced material: peripheral blood, taken on day 0 of AZD1222 vaccination. The origin of this receptor is an adult in good health. The J gene is TRBJ2-2, the V gene TRBV7-6, with D uncertain. In DNA, the CDR3 is TGTGCCAGCAGCTTATTTGACCCATCGAACACCGGGGAGCTGTTTTTT. Translating gives CASSLFDPSNTGELFF.